This TCR beta chain is drawn from a study of cytomegalovirus exposure and HLA in healthy donors (dated by TCRdb to about 2017). For the study in its entirety: According to an earlier analysis of a few hundred of the donors, some 180 million T cells yielded over 100 million unique TCR beta sequences and roughly 280 Gb of sequence data. An early release covering about 600 HLA-typed donors comprised 300 to 350 gigabases of sequencing data and tens of millions of unique TCR sequences. The genetic ancestry cluster associated with self-reported Caucasian donors included over 80% of the roughly 410 genotyped donors. The study aimed to test whether signatures of past pathogen exposure could be identified by cataloging public T cell receptors. The study profiled the T cell repertoires of 500 to 800 subjects by immunosequencing and related them to cytomegalovirus serostatus. In addition to the first cohort of approximately 650 subjects, a separate validation cohort of some 120 different subjects was used. The study combined high-throughput TCR immunosequencing, statistical association of individual TCRs with disease status, and machine learning to predict cytomegalovirus infection status. To study patterns of TCR occurrence, a later analysis re-analyzed previously published TCR beta repertoires from more than 550 donors and added high-resolution HLA genotyping. Rather than drawing on any new phenotypic data, the later analysis identified candidate immune exposures from TCR beta sequences and the way those sequences occurred across donors. To decide whether each TCR beta V gene segment behaved as functional or pseudogenic, an earlier analysis of approximately 590 of the donors relied on high-throughput TCR beta sequencing. Donor age, sex, ethnicity and CMV serostatus were collected together with the repertoire data. Genome-wide SNP genotypes for about 65% of the roughly 670 donors were used in a later genetic analysis, which treated that subset as a discovery cohort. All discovery cohort repertoires had been generated on a single sequencing platform. Both class I and class II loci were covered by HLA typing, at four-digit resolution. The number of donors typed differed by locus, with about 629-630 for A, B, C, DRB1 and DQB1, 522 for DQA1, some 570 for DPA1, and around 450 for DPB1. Roughly 5 DR-DQ haplotypes were handled as single units for association and clustering, since linkage in the cohort was strong. On average, around 240,000 unique TCR beta nucleotide sequences were sequenced per donor among roughly 430 genotyped donors of the cohort, with roughly 18% of those sequences being non-productive.

The germline V gene encodes CDR1 WNHNN and CDR2 SYGVQD (reference sequence). V lost 5 bases and J lost 6 bases; the stretch between them is 12 bases long. The CDR3 runs 13 amino acids, cysteine and phenylalanine included. The CDR3 DNA has 39 bases and is translated from base 1. Receptors were amplified or captured by the immunoSEQ multiplex PCR assay. For the multiplex PCR, a mixture combining 60 forward primers for TCR Vbeta segments and 13 reverse primers for TCR Jbeta segments was used. The CDR3 region of rearranged TCR beta genes was amplified from genomic DNA by a multiplex PCR assay. Amplified TCR beta libraries were sequenced as 87-base-pair reads on the Illumina HiSeq System. As for how the authors treated the data: A later analysis tallied around 87 million unique TCR beta chains across the 666 repertoires, and 10 million to 11 million of those chains were shared by two or more donors. A nearest-neighbor algorithm error-corrected the raw reads and collapsed the reads into unique sequences, merging closely related sequences to remove PCR and sequencing errors. CDR3 sequences were aligned to IMGT reference sequences to assign V, D and J gene segments. For a sequence to be retained, at least a six-nucleotide match to both a V gene segment and a J gene segment was required. A rearrangement counted as productive if the CDR3 had no stop codons and remained in frame with V and J, and every other rearrangement counted as non-productive. Following IMGT convention, CDR3 was defined as the stretch from the second conserved V-encoded cysteine up to the conserved J-encoded phenylalanine. In an earlier analysis of some 550 of the donors, sequences lacking an unambiguous match to a single V gene segment were excluded. In an earlier analysis of a few hundred of the donors, a V segment was called functional when productive rearrangements were above 56.7%, and segregating when the standard deviation between donors exceeded 5%. To diagnose cytomegalovirus status from the catalog of TCR beta chain sequences, a statistical classification framework was built. In a later analysis, V and J genes were assigned by comparing TCR nucleotide sequences against IMGT/GENE-DB human TR gene sequences. In a later analysis, CDR3 sequences and most-parsimonious VDJ recombination scenarios were assigned using the TCRdist pipeline. In a later analysis, each TCR beta chain was defined by its CDR3 amino acid sequence together with its V-gene family, and reads without a unique V-gene family were excluded. A later analysis removed nearly 600 highly shared, low-generation-probability nucleotide sequences to deal with suspected cross-contamination and a sequencing artifact. In a later analysis, a clonal expansion index was calculated for each public chain from normalized within-repertoire ranks of inferred template counts. A later analysis computed generation probabilities with a VDJ recombination model fitted to out-of-frame rearrangements, and checked the results against IGoR. In a later analysis, TCR-TCR, TCR-HLA and TCR-CMV co-occurrence was scored with hypergeometric tests, and a repertoire-size bias correction was applied to TCR pairs. False discovery rates were estimated in a later analysis by permuting HLA or CMV assignments 20 times. In a later analysis, co-occurring TCRs were grouped with DBSCAN, and TCRdist sequence similarity was added when clustering was performed within HLA-allele-positive subsets. For co-occurrence clustering, repertoires with fewer than 30,000 or more than 120,000 public chains were excluded, along with 5 or 6 repertoires with anomalous nucleotide sharing. Sourced from immuneACCESS, this table was stored by TCRdb with only in-frame sequences that have V and J called. A share of the clones is absent; for the studies checked, an unresolved V gene accounts for under half, and the remainder has no known explanation. V and J calls and clone size are given by that table; D and trimming were obtained from the DNA. The table kept for this sample lists approximately 110,000 clones. In total, the top ten clones hold around 3.6% of the sample.

With regard to this clone: Its antigen is not yet known.

Paper-wide results and their limitations: Seventeen rarely observed V segments, including chromosome 9 orphons, were excluded from the earlier analysis of almost 600 of the donors because counts were too low. Assigning TCR associations to individual alleles was difficult when HLA alleles, especially DR and DQ, strongly co-occurred. According to a later analysis, most CMV-associated TCR beta chains appeared to be HLA-restricted, and the HLA associations seemed to be driven largely by CMV exposure. According to the authors, the approach could potentially be generalized to other disease states and immunological phenotypes. Because HLA typing was missing for some donors at each locus, association tests included only the typed subset. The cohort was sequenced for TCR beta chains only, and without alpha or paired-chain data the features that could be detected were limited. Three of the identified cytomegalovirus-associated TCR beta chains were confirmed in vitro to be specific for cytomegalovirus antigens. In an earlier analysis of more than 450 of the donors, most TCR beta V segments were observed in productive rearrangements about 87% or about 30% of the time, broadly matching IMGT annotations. Cytomegalovirus status was reported to be diagnosed by the classifier with high specificity and sensitivity in both the original and validation cohorts. A further reported finding was that TCR beta sequences accurately predicted the HLA-A and HLA-B alleles for most subjects in the first cohort. According to a later genetic analysis, donors in an Asian-associated ancestry cluster had fewer N-insertions in productive TCRs than the approximately 630-donor mean. According to a later analysis, TCR association rates differed among HLA loci, with DRB1 alleles showing the most associated TCRs and HLA-C alleles showing the fewest. At a false discovery rate of 0.05, a later analysis linked around 17,000 TCR beta sequences to specific HLA alleles. The only immune exposure information available for the cohort was CMV serostatus. An association between a missense DCLRE1C variant and V-gene and J-gene trimming of TCR beta chains was found in a later genetic analysis and replicated in an independent cohort. Correlated functional status among segregating V segments might be attributable to linkage disequilibrium, but an unknown experimental factor could not be ruled out. A cluster of highly shared sequence variants was judged likely to represent a technical artifact of the sequencing pipeline. In a later analysis, HLA-associated TCR beta chains showed more clonal expansion and lower generation probabilities than non-associated chains that were equally common. According to a later analysis, parvovirus B19, influenza, CMV and Epstein-Barr virus appeared linked to several top co-occurrence clusters. Presence/absence analyses assumed roughly uniform sequencing depth across donors, an assumption that may not hold. Across donors, most TCR sequences were observed very rarely, whereas some public TCRs were present in many individuals. The study gave a list of 150 to 200 TCR beta chains associated with cytomegalovirus. Because the 87-base-pair reads could not distinguish some IMGT-functional V segments, including TRBV6-2 and TRBV6-3, those segments were excluded.

The cohort was made up of under 800 healthy bone marrow donors. At the time of sampling, every cohort member was nominally healthy, though immune exposures that went unrecorded were likely present. The donor was CMV seronegative and belonged to the group of under 400 seronegative cohort members. A peripheral blood sample was collected from each donor, and TCR beta sequencing was performed on peripheral blood mononuclear cells. The Qiagen DNeasy Blood Extraction Kit was used to extract genomic DNA from the blood cell samples. Here the chain combines TRBV10-1 and TRBJ2-3; TRBD2 is a weak D gene call, 6 bases matching. The source is a man aged 18-30 years in good health and CMV-seronegative. Specimen: PBMCs. The DNA reads as follows: TGCGCCAGCAGTCCCGGGACTCCTGATACGCAGTATTTT. Its translation reads: CASSPGTPDTQYF.